This is a list of T cell receptor beta chains from one sample in a study of cytomegalovirus exposure and HLA in healthy donors. Generated by immunoSEQ multiplex PCR, the TCRdb table keeps only in-frame clones and is missing some. The sample shows a few hundred thousand clones, 80% of them seen only once. Material: PBMCs. The receptors were gathered from a girl aged 2-10 years in good health and CMV-seronegative. Each CDR3 is given with its conserved first and last residue. The order of the fields is CDR3 length, V gene, J gene, CDR3 protein.

cdr3_length: 16; v_call: TRBV6-6; j_call: TRBJ2-2; cdr3_aa: CASSYSGTGVTGELFF
cdr3_length: 15; v_call: TRBV2; j_call: TRBJ2-2; cdr3_aa: CASSEAEAGGGELFF
cdr3_length: 13; v_call: TRBV28; j_call: TRBJ1-2; cdr3_aa: CASRRTANYGYTF
cdr3_length: 13; v_call: TRBV6-5; j_call: TRBJ1-2; cdr3_aa: CASSYRSSYGYTF
cdr3_length: 15; v_call: TRBV5-4; j_call: TRBJ2-1; cdr3_aa: CASSLIGSSYNEQFF
cdr3_length: 11; v_call: TRBV5-1; j_call: TRBJ2-5; cdr3_aa: CASSFPRTQYF
cdr3_length: 16; v_call: TRBV5-4; j_call: TRBJ1-2; cdr3_aa: CASSLKGGRQTDGYTF
cdr3_length: 15; v_call: TRBV6-8; j_call: TRBJ1-1; cdr3_aa: CASSHRGVMNTEAFF
cdr3_length: 14; v_call: TRBV30; j_call: TRBJ2-5; cdr3_aa: CAWNRAGGRETQYF
cdr3_length: 13; v_call: TRBV5-1; j_call: TRBJ1-1; cdr3_aa: CASSLQENTEAFF
cdr3_length: 17; v_call: TRBV7-2; j_call: TRBJ2-7; cdr3_aa: CASSFSGRARAPYEQYF
cdr3_length: 13; v_call: TRBV27; j_call: TRBJ1-1; cdr3_aa: CASSFGRGTEAFF
cdr3_length: 15; v_call: TRBV5-1; j_call: TRBJ2-2; cdr3_aa: CASRVLGGDTGELFF
cdr3_length: 17; v_call: TRBV13; j_call: TRBJ1-1; cdr3_aa: CASSILGTGGLNTEAFF
cdr3_length: 15; v_call: TRBV19; j_call: TRBJ1-5; cdr3_aa: CASRDSIVLRQPQHF
cdr3_length: 13; v_call: TRBV7-2; j_call: TRBJ2-7; cdr3_aa: CASSLGGNYEQYF
cdr3_length: 13; v_call: TRBV6-5; j_call: TRBJ1-5; cdr3_aa: CASNQGFNQPQHF
cdr3_length: 14; v_call: TRBV6-5; j_call: TRBJ2-7; cdr3_aa: CASSTTGASYEQYF
cdr3_length: 15; v_call: TRBV7-3; j_call: TRBJ2-2; cdr3_aa: CASSRYPGNTGELFF
cdr3_length: 14; v_call: TRBV4-1; j_call: TRBJ2-1; cdr3_aa: CASSHSIGDRDQFF
cdr3_length: 16; v_call: TRBV6-1; j_call: TRBJ2-3; cdr3_aa: CASSEASGGVTDTQYF
cdr3_length: 14; v_call: TRBV5-4; j_call: TRBJ2-2; cdr3_aa: CAIWEEGRTGELFF
cdr3_length: 14; v_call: TRBV7-8; j_call: TRBJ1-3; cdr3_aa: CASSFHGTGNTIYF
cdr3_length: 14; v_call: TRBV4-1; j_call: TRBJ2-7; cdr3_aa: CASSHFGHFYEQYF
cdr3_length: 15; v_call: TRBV6-5; j_call: TRBJ1-6; cdr3_aa: CASSYSRSGNSPLHF
cdr3_length: 14; v_call: TRBV2; j_call: TRBJ1-2; cdr3_aa: CASSGIGGPGGYTF
cdr3_length: 16; v_call: TRBV7-2; j_call: TRBJ2-7; cdr3_aa: CASSLLFSSGTYEQYF
cdr3_length: 13; v_call: TRBV6-1; j_call: TRBJ2-7; cdr3_aa: CASSVVTGDKQYF
cdr3_length: 15; v_call: TRBV7-6; j_call: TRBJ2-1; cdr3_aa: CASSPSGGAGGEQFF
cdr3_length: 18; v_call: TRBV7-3; j_call: TRBJ2-3; cdr3_aa: CASSLMVLAGDDTYTQYF
cdr3_length: 21; v_call: TRBV28; j_call: TRBJ1-2; cdr3_aa: CASSLKIGGGSRGRENYGYTF
cdr3_length: 17; v_call: TRBV9; j_call: TRBJ2-1; cdr3_aa: CASSGSGGPSSYNEQFF
cdr3_length: 11; v_call: TRBV18; j_call: TRBJ2-5; cdr3_aa: CASSPAETQYF
cdr3_length: 15; v_call: TRBV7-2; j_call: TRBJ2-7; cdr3_aa: CASSLDWKGRYEQYF
cdr3_length: 15; v_call: TRBV6-5; j_call: TRBJ2-1; cdr3_aa: CASSFTGGPYNEQFF
cdr3_length: 15; v_call: TRBV9; j_call: TRBJ2-7; cdr3_aa: CASSVGSGSSYEQYF
cdr3_length: 16; v_call: TRBV19; j_call: TRBJ1-5; cdr3_aa: CASSPTQGRPYQPQHF
cdr3_length: 14; v_call: TRBV13; j_call: TRBJ2-1; cdr3_aa: CASSATGMDNEQFF
cdr3_length: 13; v_call: TRBV11-2; j_call: TRBJ2-1; cdr3_aa: CASSSLRARTRFF
cdr3_length: 11; v_call: TRBV7-2; j_call: TRBJ2-7; cdr3_aa: CASSLGLAQYF
cdr3_length: 16; v_call: TRBV5-5; j_call: TRBJ1-2; cdr3_aa: CASSPNTGTGIYGYTF
cdr3_length: 14; v_call: TRBV12-5; j_call: TRBJ2-2; cdr3_aa: CASGLQGGTGELFF
cdr3_length: 14; v_call: TRBV9; j_call: TRBJ1-5; cdr3_aa: CASSLGAIEQPQHF
cdr3_length: 16; v_call: TRBV7-8; j_call: TRBJ2-5; cdr3_aa: CASSLKSSGRAGEQYF
cdr3_length: 13; v_call: TRBV7-9; j_call: TRBJ1-2; cdr3_aa: CASSFGQSYGYTF
cdr3_length: 12; v_call: TRBV6-5; j_call: TRBJ1-2; cdr3_aa: CASRSSGEGYTF
cdr3_length: 14; v_call: TRBV7-6; j_call: TRBJ2-3; cdr3_aa: CASSPGLAGGTQYF
cdr3_length: 13; v_call: TRBV7-3; j_call: TRBJ2-7; cdr3_aa: CASRTSGLVEQYF